The rows below give T cell receptor beta chains drawn from one sample of a study of cytomegalovirus exposure and HLA in healthy donors. Sequencing used immunoSEQ multiplex PCR; TCRdb keeps in-frame clones, though not all of them. The sample consists of some 150,000 clones, around a tenth of them appearing once. Sequencing input: PBMCs. Every receptor here comes from a male donor in good health and CMV-seronegative. The CDR3 runs from the conserved cysteine through the conserved F or W. D genes are given only for firm matches. Part of the rows lack a size; the others show once, few, many or a class for expanded clones.

clone_size d_call j_call v_call cdr3_aa cdr3_nt
few . TRBJ2-1 TRBV15 CATSRVVGVGNNEQFF TGTGCCACCAGCAGAGTAGTAGGGGTTGGGAACAATGAGCAGTTCTTC
few . TRBJ1-5 TRBV7-2 CASSFGQFNQPQHF TGTGCCAGCAGCTTCGGACAGTTCAATCAGCCCCAGCATTTT
. TRBD2 TRBJ2-7 TRBV7-2 CASSLGLATYEQYF TGTGCCAGCAGCTTGGGACTAGCGACCTACGAGCAGTACTTC
few TRBD2 TRBJ2-5 TRBV7-7 CASSPSGGAFAETQYF TGTGCTAGCAGTCCTAGCGGGGGGGCCTTTGCAGAGACCCAGTACTTC
few . TRBJ1-1 TRBV14 CASSLQDRNTEAFF TGTGCCAGCAGCCTCCAAGACAGGAACACTGAAGCTTTCTTT
few . TRBJ2-1 TRBV7-2 CASSRTADSYNEQFF TGTGCCAGCAGCCGCACAGCGGATTCCTACAATGAGCAGTTCTTC
few TRBD2 TRBJ2-3 TRBV5-1 CASSFLAGEQEVPDTQYF TGCGCCAGCAGCTTCCTAGCGGGGGAGCAAGAAGTCCCAGATACGCAGTATTTT
few TRBD2 TRBJ2-4 TRBV7-9 CASSQVIAGARNIQYF TGTGCCAGCAGCCAGGTCATAGCGGGAGCGAGAAACATTCAGTACTTC
few . TRBJ2-7 TRBV18 CASSLNRDEQYF TGTGCCAGCTCCCTCAACAGGGACGAGCAGTACTTC
few . TRBJ2-2 TRBV12-5 CASGGTSTGELFF TGTGCTAGTGGAGGGACATCCACCGGGGAGCTGTTTTTT
few . TRBJ1-1 TRBV28 CASSFSGEITEAFF TGTGCCAGCAGTTTCTCGGGGGAAATTACTGAAGCTTTCTTT
few TRBD2 TRBJ2-5 TRBV2 CASRAGVRETQYF TGTGCCAGCAGAGCGGGAGTCCGGGAGACCCAGTACTTC
. TRBD1 TRBJ1-2 TRBV19 CASTGGTVYGYTF TGTGCCAGTACCGGAGGGACAGTCTATGGCTACACCTTC
. . TRBJ1-1 TRBV5-6 CASSLGSGWTEAFF TGTGCCAGCAGCTTGGGTTCGGGGTGGACTGAAGCTTTCTTT
. TRBD2 TRBJ2-7 TRBV7-2 CASSFRTSGPYEQYF TGTGCCAGCAGCTTCAGGACTAGCGGGCCCTACGAGCAGTACTTC
few . TRBJ1-1 TRBV4-3 CASSQDLAAGLGTEAFF TGCGCCAGCAGCCAAGATTTAGCAGCAGGGTTAGGCACTGAAGCTTTCTTT
few TRBD2 TRBJ2-7 TRBV7-9 CASSFGLAGKYEQYF TGTGCCAGCAGCTTTGGACTAGCGGGTAAATACGAGCAGTACTTC
. TRBD2 TRBJ2-5 TRBV6-5 CASRPGGAETQYF TGTGCCAGCAGACCGGGGGGGGCGGAGACCCAGTACTTC
few . TRBJ1-4 TRBV5-1 CASSTRGGPNEKLFF TGCGCCAGCAGCACACGGGGAGGGCCGAATGAAAAACTGTTTTTT
few TRBD2 TRBJ2-7 TRBV7-3 CASSLIAGVGEQYF TGTGCCAGCAGCTTAATAGCGGGAGTGGGGGAGCAGTACTTC
. . TRBJ1-1 TRBV21-1 CASSKTSPGLYTEAFF TGTGCCAGCAGCAAGACGAGTCCGGGGTTGTACACTGAAGCTTTCTTT
. . TRBJ1-5 TRBV15 CATSRDRGNSNQPQHF TGTGCCACCAGCAGAGATCGAGGGAACAGCAATCAGCCCCAGCATTTT
. . TRBJ2-3 TRBV2 CASSPNAGPSTDTQYF TGTGCCAGCAGTCCTAATGCGGGTCCAAGCACAGATACGCAGTATTTT
. . TRBJ1-4 TRBV27 CASSRAFATNEKLFF TGTGCCAGCAGCAGGGCTTTTGCAACTAATGAAAAACTGTTTTTT
. . TRBJ1-2 TRBV4-3 CASSPGTGLGGYGYTF TGCGCCAGCAGCCCCGGAACAGGGTTGGGTGGCTATGGCTACACCTTC
few TRBD2 TRBJ2-7 TRBV28 CASRLAGEDGDEQYF TGTGCCAGCAGACTAGCGGGGGAGGACGGCGACGAGCAGTACTTC
few TRBD2 TRBJ2-3 TRBV7-8 CASSRTSGDTDTQYF TGTGCCAGCAGTCGGACTAGCGGGGACACAGATACGCAGTATTTT
few . TRBJ2-1 TRBV29-1 CSVIRGARSSYNEQFF TGCAGCGTTATACGCGGGGCCCGCAGCTCCTACAATGAGCAGTTCTTC
. . TRBJ2-6 TRBV13 CASSLFLSGANVLTF .
few . TRBJ1-5 TRBV6-1 CASSGGVNSNQPQHF TGTGCCAGCAGTGGAGGAGTTAATAGCAATCAGCCCCAGCATTTT
few TRBD1 TRBJ2-5 TRBV18 CASSLGQGAIQETQYF TGTGCCAGCTCACTTGGACAGGGGGCAATCCAAGAGACCCAGTACTTC
. . TRBJ2-7 TRBV11-1 CASSAGQTYYEQYF TGTGCCAGCAGCGCGGGACAGACTTACTACGAGCAGTACTTC
. . TRBJ2-2 TRBV9 CASSVRLNTGELFF TGTGCCAGCAGCGTTAGACTGAACACCGGGGAGCTGTTTTTT
. . TRBJ1-1 TRBV10-3 CAISEIREAEAFF TGTGCCATCAGTGAGATTAGGGAGGCTGAAGCTTTCTTT
. . TRBJ2-5 TRBV28 CASSLWAVGGQLETQYF TGTGCCAGCAGTTTATGGGCCGTCGGGGGGCAATTGGAGACCCAGTACTTC
few . TRBJ1-5 TRBV2 CASSGVARASNQPQHF TGTGCCAGCAGTGGGGTGGCCAGAGCGAGCAATCAGCCCCAGCATTTT
few TRBD2 TRBJ2-7 TRBV7-2 CASRPGLAGVFEQYF TGTGCCAGCAGACCCGGACTAGCGGGAGTATTCGAGCAGTACTTC
few TRBD2 TRBJ2-1 TRBV2 CAISPGGHYNEQFF TGTGCCATTTCGCCGGGAGGACACTACAATGAGCAGTTCTTC
. . TRBJ1-2 TRBV9 CASSVEGGPHYGYTF TGTGCCAGCAGCGTAGAGGGGGGGCCCCACTATGGCTACACCTTC
. TRBD1 TRBJ1-2 TRBV6-1 CASSVWTGDGYTF TGTGCCAGCAGTGTTTGGACAGGGGATGGCTACACCTTC
. . TRBJ2-7 TRBV6-5 CASSYFGQLEQYF TGTGCCAGCAGTTATTTCGGACAACTCGAGCAGTACTTC
few TRBD1 TRBJ2-5 TRBV7-2 CASRRQGEETQYF TGTGCCAGCAGGCGACAGGGTGAAGAGACCCAGTACTTC
. . TRBJ2-7 TRBV28 CASSLAAQGPSYEQYF TGTGCCAGCAGTTTAGCCGCCCAGGGGCCTTCCTACGAGCAGTACTTC
. TRBD1 TRBJ1-2 TRBV11-2 CASSMTQGGRYTF TGTGCCAGCAGCATGACGCAGGGGGGCCGCTACACCTTC